This is a list of T cell receptor beta chains from one sample in a study of glioma-infiltrating T cells. TCRdb reanalysed the multiplex PCR reads using MiXCR and keeps one entry per CDR3 protein. Of roughly 200,000 distinct CDR3 sequences listed, about 40% were seen once; the top ten hold about 5.2%. Sequencing was done on a sample of glioma tissue, nonneoplastic brain tissue, or PBMCs (not recorded which). These receptors were obtained from a human donor with low-grade glioma or glioblastoma, undergoing nonglioma brain surgery, or in good health (not recorded which). Both conserved end residues are part of each CDR3. The D gene is left open where the match is weak. The size field is filled for only some rows; it gives once, few, many or a size class.

size: many
D: .
V: TRBV28
J: TRBJ2-7
DNA: TGTGCCAGCAGTTTACAGGGTTCCCACGAGCAGTACTTC
CDR3: CASSLQGSHEQYF

size: .
D: .
V: TRBV6-5
J: TRBJ2-2
DNA: TGTGCCAGCAGCTTAGTTCCCCTCACGACTGGCGCCACCGGGGAGCTGTTTTTT
CDR3: CASSLVPLTTGATGELFF

size: .
D: .
V: TRBV2
J: TRBJ2-5
DNA: TGCGCCAGCAGCAAAGATGAAGAGACCCAGTACTTC
CDR3: CASSKDEETQYF

size: many
D: TRBD1
V: TRBV20-1
J: TRBJ1-1
DNA: TGCAGTGCTTCCGGGACAGGGGCCTTTGGGACTGAAGCTTTCTTT
CDR3: CSASGTGAFGTEAFF

size: .
D: .
V: TRBV28
J: TRBJ2-4
DNA: TGTGCCAGCAGGCCCGACAGATTAGCCAAAAACATTCGGTACTTC
CDR3: CASRPDRLAKNIRYF

size: many
D: .
V: TRBV29-1
J: TRBJ1-3
DNA: TGCAGCGGAGTCACAGGGAGCTCTGGAAACACCATATATTTT
CDR3: CSGVTGSSGNTIYF

size: .
D: TRBD2
V: TRBV12-5
J: TRBJ2-1
DNA: TGTGCTAGTGGCCCTAGCGGATATTACAATGAGCAGTTCTTC
CDR3: CASGPSGYYNEQFF

size: many
D: .
V: TRBV7-2
J: TRBJ1-1
DNA: TGTGCCAGCAGCCGCTCGTCGTCGCAGAACACTGAAGCTTTCTTT
CDR3: CASSRSSSQNTEAFF

size: many
D: .
V: TRBV3-1
J: TRBJ1-2
DNA: TGTGCCAGCAGCCAAGGGCGGGGCTCCTATGGCTACACCTTC
CDR3: CASSQGRGSYGYTF

size: .
D: .
V: TRBV4-1
J: TRBJ2-7
DNA: TGCGACAGCAGCCAAGATCTCGGGTACGGGCAGTACTTC
CDR3: CDSSQDLGYGQYF

size: many
D: TRBD1
V: TRBV7-9
J: TRBJ2-7
DNA: TGTGCCAGCAGCTTAGGGCGCAGGGGGCCATCCGAGCAGTACTTC
CDR3: CASSLGRRGPSEQYF

size: many
D: TRBD1
V: TRBV6-1
J: TRBJ1-5
DNA: TGTGCCAGCAGTTCCAGGGGGAATCAGCCCCAGCATTTT
CDR3: CASSSRGNQPQHF

size: many
D: TRBD1
V: TRBV20-1
J: TRBJ2-5
DNA: TGCAGTGTCCCGGGACAGGGTGAGACCCAGTACTTC
CDR3: CSVPGQGETQYF

size: few
D: TRBD1
V: TRBV12-3/TRBV12-4
J: TRBJ2-1
DNA: TGTGCCAGCAGTCGACAGGGACCCCTCGATGAGCAGTTCTTC
CDR3: CASSRQGPLDEQFF

size: many
D: .
V: TRBV6-1
J: TRBJ2-3
DNA: TGTGCCAGCAGTGAAGGAACCAGGGCGTTAGATACGCAGTATTTT
CDR3: CASSEGTRALDTQYF

size: many
D: TRBD1
V: TRBV3-1
J: TRBJ1-1
DNA: TGTGCCAGCAGCTTTACAGGGGGGACTGAAGCTTTCTTT
CDR3: CASSFTGGTEAFF

size: .
D: TRBD1
V: TRBV30
J: TRBJ1-3
DNA: TGTGCCTGGAGCCGGGACAGCGGCTCTGGAAACACCATATATTTT
CDR3: CAWSRDSGSGNTIYF

size: many
D: TRBD1
V: TRBV10-3
J: TRBJ2-1
DNA: TGTGCCATCAGTGAGTCGAGACAGGGCGGTGAGCAGTTCTTC
CDR3: CAISESRQGGEQFF

size: many
D: .
V: TRBV6-6
J: TRBJ1-3
DNA: TGTGCCAGCAGTTACCCAGACCCGAGCTCTGGAAACACCATATATTTT
CDR3: CASSYPDPSSGNTIYF

size: .
D: .
V: TRBV4-1
J: TRBJ2-1
DNA: TGTGCCAGCAGGTCAGAGAATGAGAAGTTCTTC
CDR3: CASRSENEKFF

size: few
D: .
V: TRBV4-1
J: TRBJ1-3
DNA: TGCGCCAGCAGCCTACTCACTGGAAACACCATATATTTT
CDR3: CASSLLTGNTIYF

size: .
D: TRBD1
V: TRBV28
J: TRBJ1-2
DNA: TGTGCCAGCAGGACAGGGGACTCTGACAGCGGCTACACCTTC
CDR3: CASRTGDSDSGYTF

size: .
D: TRBD2
V: TRBV6-2/TRBV6-3
J: TRBJ2-7
DNA: TGTCCCAGCAGTTACCCAGCGGGGGACAATGAGCAGTACTTC
CDR3: CPSSYPAGDNEQYF